This is a list of T cell receptor beta chains from one sample in a study of CD4 T cells in relation to SARS-CoV-2 and coronaviruses. Sequenced by immunoSEQ multiplex PCR; TCRdb stores in-frame clones only, minus some. The sample carries roughly 18,000 clones, 79% recorded once. These receptors have no identified antigens. What was sequenced was CD4+ T cells from PBMCs, cultured in vitro. The receptors shown here come from a human donor in good health. The CDR3 runs from the conserved cysteine through the conserved F or W. The D gene is left open where the match is weak. Clone sizes are given selectively: once, few, many, or a class where the clone is expanded.

TRBV3-1/TRBV3-2	-	-	TRBJ2-1	TGTGCCAGCAGCCAAGAGGTGGTTTCCTACAATGAGCAGTTCTTC	CASSQEVVSYNEQFF
TRBV27	TRBD1	-	TRBJ2-7	TGTGCCAGCAGGACCCTCGGACAGGGGGTCTACGAGCAGTACTTC	CASRTLGQGVYEQYF
TRBV2	TRBD1	-	TRBJ1-1	TGTGCCAGCAGTGGGTTATCAGGGGGGGGGACTGAAGCTTTCTTT	CASSGLSGGGTEAFF
TRBV7-2	-	few	TRBJ2-7	TGTGCCAGCAGCCCCGACCCGCTTGACGAGCAGTACTTC	CASSPDPLDEQYF
TRBV11-2	TRBD2	-	TRBJ2-1	TGTGCCAGCAGGGGCGCCGGGACTAGCGGATACAATGAGCAGTTCTTC	CASRGAGTSGYNEQFF
TRBV13	TRBD1	-	TRBJ2-7	TGTGCCAGCAGCCCCAGACAGGGGAGGGAGCAGTACTTC	CASSPRQGREQYF
TRBV29-1	-	-	TRBJ1-2	TGCAGCGCTGGGAGTCGGTCAGGCTACACCTTC	CSAGSRSGYTF
TRBV7-8	-	-	TRBJ2-7	TGTGCCAGCAGCGTCGAACAGGGTCCCTACGAGCAGTACTTC	CASSVEQGPYEQYF
TRBV19	TRBD2	-	TRBJ2-1	TGTGCCAGTAGCCTTGGGGGGGGCAATGAGCAGTTCTTC	CASSLGGGNEQFF
TRBV10-1	TRBD1	-	TRBJ1-1	TGCGCCAGCAGTGAGTCTCCAGACAGGGTAGCTTTCTTT	CASSESPDRVAFF
TRBV10-3	TRBD1	-	TRBJ2-3	TGTGCCATCAGTGACCGACAGGGCGCAGATACGCAGTATTTT	CAISDRQGADTQYF
TRBV4-1	-	-	TRBJ1-3	TGCGCCAGCAGCCAAGATAGGTCTGGAAACACCATATATTTT	CASSQDRSGNTIYF
TRBV6-5	TRBD1	-	TRBJ1-2	TGTGCCAGCAGTTACACAGGGGGCTATGGCTACACCTTC	CASSYTGGYGYTF
TRBV3-1/TRBV3-2	TRBD1	few	TRBJ1-1	TGTGCCAGCAGCCAAACAGGGGACACTGAAGCTTTCTTT	CASSQTGDTEAFF
TRBV7-3	TRBD2	-	TRBJ2-1	TGTGCCAGCAGTCGAGGTCAGACCGGGACTACTGAGCAGTTCTTC	CASSRGQTGTTEQFF
TRBV7-7	-	-	TRBJ1-3	TGTGCCAGCAGCCCCGGAGGGATCTCTGGAAACACCATATATTTT	CASSPGGISGNTIYF
TRBV29-1	-	-	TRBJ2-7	TGCAGCGTTGGGGCGGGCCCCTACGAGCAGTACTTC	CSVGAGPYEQYF